The text below deals with one T cell receptor beta chain. As a fraction of the sample, this clone is medium-sized (0.01 to 0.1%). The antigen this receptor binds is unknown. Base quality data are lacking; no much larger clone is found one base away. The T-cell fraction in tumor and uninvolved lung tissue was obtained from TCR sequencing using the immunoSEQ assay. The original methods were these. To analyze survival, patients were divided into a high T-cell fraction group (upper tertile) and a low T-cell fraction group (lower two tertiles), and the two groups were compared using a log-rank test. Paired tumor versus uninvolved lung differences in T-cell fraction were tested with a signed-rank test. TCRdb's version of the immuneACCESS table is confined to in-frame rearrangements and falls short of the full clone set. An unresolved V gene accounts for under half of the shortfall where checked; the remainder is of unknown origin. The D gene and trimming were derived from the DNA, and the V and J assignments and clone size from that table. The sample table lists about 5,800 clones, around 67% of them with a count of one. More than 13% of the sample belongs to the ten largest clones.

ICON enrollment began in the first half of 2016, and the last patient was enrolled in late 2018. A subcohort of 76 patients provided fresh tumor and matched uninvolved tissue for in-depth immune analyses, with TCR sequencing among those analyses. TCR sequencing was performed on DNA isolated from bulk tissue, without cell sorting. The data are from a study of tumor-infiltrating lymphocytes in localized non-small cell lung cancer (dated by TCRdb to the early 2020s). For the study in its entirety: Patients whose samples were collected after neoadjuvant chemotherapy, as well as both smokers and never-smokers and several histologies, were included in the cohort. From each patient came resected tumor tissue plus uninvolved lung tissue from that same patient, and the uninvolved lung tissue was described as non-adjacent to the tumor. The same patients underwent several integrated assays, with TCR sequencing performed together with flow cytometry, multiplex immunofluorescence, RNA-seq, exome sequencing and proteomics. In total, the ICON cohort consisted of approximately 140 surgical patients with localized non-small cell lung cancer who had their tumors resected. A total of roughly 57 patients were included in the paired tumor versus uninvolved lung comparison of immunoSEQ T-cell fraction. What the research found in general, with its limitations: Different pieces of the same tissue were used for different assays, so technical variation could not be separated from intratumor heterogeneity. Since assay coverage differed from patient to patient depending on how much tissue was available, TCR sequencing was done for only a subset of the cohort. In line with immunofluorescence CD3 counts, TCRbeta sequencing supported higher T cell infiltration in tumors compared with uninvolved lung tissue. The TCR-derived T-cell fraction showed no difference between the flow cytometry-defined immunotypes IM1 (good prognosis) and IM2 (poor prognosis).

Trimming costs V 4 bases and J 1 base, and their ends lie 7 bases apart. Taken from cysteine to phenylalanine, the CDR3 has 13 residues. Only the CDR3 DNA is retained, 39 bases long and in frame from the first base. From a lookup of the germline V gene, CDR1 and CDR2 are MGHRA and YSYEKL. The sample taken for sequencing was uninvolved lung tissue not adjacent to the tumor. This chain is built from TRBV4-1 and TRBJ2-5; the D gene lacks a confident call. This TCR was sampled from a human donor with non-small cell lung cancer. CDR3 sequence: CASSRPGQETQYF. The DNA reads TGCGCCAGCAGCCGACCCGGCCAAGAGACCCAGTACTTC.